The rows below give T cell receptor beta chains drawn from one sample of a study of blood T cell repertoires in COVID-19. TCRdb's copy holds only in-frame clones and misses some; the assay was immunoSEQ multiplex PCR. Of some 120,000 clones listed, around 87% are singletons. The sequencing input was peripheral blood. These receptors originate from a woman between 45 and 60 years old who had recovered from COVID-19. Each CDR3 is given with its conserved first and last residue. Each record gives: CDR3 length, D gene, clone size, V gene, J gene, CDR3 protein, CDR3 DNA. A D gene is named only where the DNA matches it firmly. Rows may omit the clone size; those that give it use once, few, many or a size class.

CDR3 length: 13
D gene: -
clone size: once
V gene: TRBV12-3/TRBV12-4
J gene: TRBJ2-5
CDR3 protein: CASSPPTGETQYF
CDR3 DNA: TGTGCCAGCTCGCCTCCCACCGGGGAGACCCAGTACTTC

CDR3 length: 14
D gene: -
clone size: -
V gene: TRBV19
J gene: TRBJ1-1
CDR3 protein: CASSPRARNTEAFF
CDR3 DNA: TGTGCCAGTAGTCCACGCGCACGGAACACTGAAGCTTTCTTT

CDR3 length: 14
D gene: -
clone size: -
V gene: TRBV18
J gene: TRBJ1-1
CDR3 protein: CASSIQLLNTEAFF
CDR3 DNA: TGTGCCAGCTCGATACAGCTTTTGAACACTGAAGCTTTCTTT

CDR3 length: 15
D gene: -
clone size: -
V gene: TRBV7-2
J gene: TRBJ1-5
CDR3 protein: CASSPERGRNQPQHF
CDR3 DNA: TGTGCCAGCAGCCCAGAAAGGGGCAGGAATCAGCCCCAGCATTTT

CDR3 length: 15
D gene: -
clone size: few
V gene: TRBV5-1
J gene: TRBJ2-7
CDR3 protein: CASSLDFTPGNEQYF
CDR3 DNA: TGCGCCAGCAGCTTGGATTTTACGCCAGGGAACGAGCAGTACTTC

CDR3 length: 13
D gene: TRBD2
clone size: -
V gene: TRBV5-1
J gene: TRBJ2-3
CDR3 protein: CASRQREADTQYF
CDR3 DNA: TGCGCCAGTCGACAGCGGGAGGCAGATACGCAGTATTTT

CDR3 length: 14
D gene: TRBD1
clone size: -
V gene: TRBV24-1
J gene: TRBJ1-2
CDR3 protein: CATRGGGGYGGYTF
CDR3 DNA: TGTGCCACTAGAGGGGGCGGCGGGTATGGTGGCTACACCTTC

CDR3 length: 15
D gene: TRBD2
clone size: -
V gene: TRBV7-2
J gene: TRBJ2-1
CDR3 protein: CASSLAGLALNEQFF
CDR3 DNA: TGTGCCAGCAGCTTAGCGGGACTAGCCCTCAATGAGCAGTTCTTC

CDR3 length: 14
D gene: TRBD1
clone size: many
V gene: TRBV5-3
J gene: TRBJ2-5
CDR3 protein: CARSGGQLRETQYF
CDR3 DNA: TGTGCCAGAAGCGGGGGACAGCTCCGGGAGACCCAGTACTTC

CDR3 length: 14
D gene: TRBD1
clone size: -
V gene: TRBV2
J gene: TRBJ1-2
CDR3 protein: CASSAPDRSLDDTF
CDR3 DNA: TGTGCCAGCAGTGCTCCGGACAGGTCGCTGGACGACACCTTC

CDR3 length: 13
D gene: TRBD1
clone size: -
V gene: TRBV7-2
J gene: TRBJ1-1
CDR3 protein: CASSPRQGERAFF
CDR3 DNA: TGTGCCAGCAGCCCGCGACAGGGAGAAAGGGCTTTCTTT

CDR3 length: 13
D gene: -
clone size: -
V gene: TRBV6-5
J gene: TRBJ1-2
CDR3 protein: CASSRSRDYGYTF
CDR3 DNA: TGTGCCAGCAGCAGGTCCAGGGACTATGGCTACACCTTC

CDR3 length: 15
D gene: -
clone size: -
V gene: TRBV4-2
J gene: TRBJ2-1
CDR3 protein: CASSRTGRDYNEQFF
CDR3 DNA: TGTGCCAGCAGTAGGACAGGGAGGGACTACAATGAGCAGTTCTTC

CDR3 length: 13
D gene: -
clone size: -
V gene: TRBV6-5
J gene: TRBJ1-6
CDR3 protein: CASRTETGSPLHF
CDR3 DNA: TGTGCCAGCAGGACCGAGACTGGTTCACCCCTCCACTTT

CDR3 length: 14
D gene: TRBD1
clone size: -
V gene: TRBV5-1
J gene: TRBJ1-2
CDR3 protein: CASSWGQGYAGYTF
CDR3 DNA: TGCGCCAGCAGCTGGGGACAGGGTTACGCTGGCTACACCTTC

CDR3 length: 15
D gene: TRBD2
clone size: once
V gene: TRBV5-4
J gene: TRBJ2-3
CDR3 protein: CASRNLAGNTDTQYF
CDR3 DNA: TGTGCCAGCAGAAATCTAGCGGGGAACACAGATACGCAGTATTTT

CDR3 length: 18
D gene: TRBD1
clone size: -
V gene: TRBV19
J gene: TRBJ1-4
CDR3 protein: CATTRFGVSTGRPEKLFF
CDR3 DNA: TGTGCCACTACTCGGTTCGGGGTTTCGACAGGGAGACCTGAAAAACTGTTTTTT

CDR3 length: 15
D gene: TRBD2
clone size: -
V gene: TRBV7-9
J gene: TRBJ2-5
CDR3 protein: CASSHTSGPQETQYF
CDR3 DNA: TGTGCCAGCAGCCATACTAGCGGGCCCCAAGAGACCCAGTACTTC

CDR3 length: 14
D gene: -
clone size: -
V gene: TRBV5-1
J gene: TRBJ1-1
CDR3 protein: CASRSQGKNTEAFF
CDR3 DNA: TGCGCCAGCAGGTCCCAGGGAAAGAACACTGAAGCTTTCTTT

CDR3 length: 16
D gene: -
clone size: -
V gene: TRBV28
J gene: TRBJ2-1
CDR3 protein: CASSLYRLANHNEQFF
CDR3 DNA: TGTGCCAGCAGTTTATATCGGCTAGCGAATCACAATGAGCAGTTCTTC

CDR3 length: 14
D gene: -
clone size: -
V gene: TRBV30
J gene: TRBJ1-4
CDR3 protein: CAWSHGAGNGKLFF
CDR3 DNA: TGTGCCTGGAGTCATGGGGCAGGGAACGGAAAACTGTTTTTT

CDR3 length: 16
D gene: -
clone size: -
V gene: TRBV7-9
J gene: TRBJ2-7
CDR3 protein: CASSLALGSSYHEQYF
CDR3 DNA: TGTGCCAGCAGCTTAGCGTTGGGCAGTTCTTACCACGAGCAGTACTTC

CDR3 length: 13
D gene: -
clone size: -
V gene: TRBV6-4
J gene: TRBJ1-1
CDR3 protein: CASSVQGSTEAFF
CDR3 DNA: TGTGCCAGCAGTGTCCAGGGATCCACTGAAGCTTTCTTT

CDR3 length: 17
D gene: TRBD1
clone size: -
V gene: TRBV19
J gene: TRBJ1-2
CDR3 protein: CASSTLSGQVRFAGYTF
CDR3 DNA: TGTGCCAGTAGTACCCTGTCGGGACAGGTTCGATTTGCTGGCTACACCTTC

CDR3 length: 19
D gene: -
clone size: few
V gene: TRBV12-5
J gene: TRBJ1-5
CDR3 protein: CASGFIVDGEPGGNQPQHF
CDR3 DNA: TGTGCTAGTGGTTTCATCGTGGACGGGGAGCCCGGGGGCAATCAGCCCCAGCATTTT

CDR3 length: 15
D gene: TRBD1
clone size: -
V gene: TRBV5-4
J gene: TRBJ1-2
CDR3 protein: CASSFRQGPAYGYTF
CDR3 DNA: TGTGCCAGCAGCTTCCGACAGGGCCCAGCCTATGGCTACACCTTC

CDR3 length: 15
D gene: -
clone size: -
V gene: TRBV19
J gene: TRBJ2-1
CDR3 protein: CASRTQGGRSDEQFF
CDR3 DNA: TGTGCCAGTAGGACTCAGGGCGGACGTTCGGATGAGCAGTTCTTC

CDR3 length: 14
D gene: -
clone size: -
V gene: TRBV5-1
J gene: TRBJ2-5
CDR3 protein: CASSPDMRQETQYF
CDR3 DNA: TGCGCCAGCAGCCCGGACATGAGGCAAGAGACCCAGTACTTC